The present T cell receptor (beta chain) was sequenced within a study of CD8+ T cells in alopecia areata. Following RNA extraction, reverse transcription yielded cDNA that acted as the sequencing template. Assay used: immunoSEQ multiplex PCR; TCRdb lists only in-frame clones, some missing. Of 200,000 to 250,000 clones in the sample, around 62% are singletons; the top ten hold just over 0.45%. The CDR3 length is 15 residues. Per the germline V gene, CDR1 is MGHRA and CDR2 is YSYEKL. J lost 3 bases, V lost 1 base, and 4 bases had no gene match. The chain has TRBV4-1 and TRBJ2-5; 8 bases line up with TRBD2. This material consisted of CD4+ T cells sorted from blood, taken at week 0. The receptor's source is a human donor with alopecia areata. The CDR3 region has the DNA TGCGCCAGCAGCCAAGTGGTGCGGGGGGAAGAGACCCAGTACTTC. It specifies CASSQVVRGEETQYF.